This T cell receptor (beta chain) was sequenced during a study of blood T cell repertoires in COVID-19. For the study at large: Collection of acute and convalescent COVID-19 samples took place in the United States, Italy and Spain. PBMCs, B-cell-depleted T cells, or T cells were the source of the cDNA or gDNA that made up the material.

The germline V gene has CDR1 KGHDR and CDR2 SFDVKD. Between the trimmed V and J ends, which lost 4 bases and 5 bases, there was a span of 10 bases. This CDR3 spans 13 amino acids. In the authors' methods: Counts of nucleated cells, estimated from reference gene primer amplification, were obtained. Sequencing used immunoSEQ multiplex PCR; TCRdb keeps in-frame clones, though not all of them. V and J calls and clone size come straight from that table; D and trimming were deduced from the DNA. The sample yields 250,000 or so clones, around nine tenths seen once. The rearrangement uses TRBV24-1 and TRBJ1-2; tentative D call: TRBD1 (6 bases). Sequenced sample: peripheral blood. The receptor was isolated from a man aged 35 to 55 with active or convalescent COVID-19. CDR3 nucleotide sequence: TGTGCCACCAGTGAGAACGGACAGTATGGCTACACCTTC. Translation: CATSENGQYGYTF.